This T cell receptor (beta chain) was sequenced during a study of blood T cell repertoires in COVID-19. Background on the study: The origin of the acute and convalescent COVID-19 samples was the United States, Italy and Spain. From T cells, B-cell-depleted T cells, or PBMCs came the material, which was cDNA or gDNA.

Germline CDR1 is LNHDA and CDR2 is SQIVND (reference sequence). The V end was cut by 8 bases, the J end by 7 bases, with 12 bases between. There are 12 residues in the CDR3. A note on this clone: Other nucleotide sequences in the sample specify the same CDR3.

Authors' analysis steps: Counts of nucleated cells, estimated from reference gene primer amplification, were obtained. TCRdb's copy holds only in-frame clones and misses some; the assay was immunoSEQ multiplex PCR. V, J and clone size were drawn from that table, and D and trimming were deduced from the DNA. The table includes 75,000 to 100,000 clones, approximately 86% detected once. The chain carries TRBV19 and TRBJ1-5, with a tentative D call TRBD1 (5 bases). This TCR derives from a man in his sixties or seventies with acute or convalescent COVID-19. Specimen: peripheral blood. CDR3 DNA sequence: TGTGCCAGTGGGGGGGTAGGACAGCCCCAGCATTTT. Its protein is CASGGVGQPQHF.